Each of the 17 T cell receptor beta chains below was sequenced from the same sample in a study of human T cells and chemical hapten exposure. Time point described: pre-sensitization, week 0. Treatment indicated: therapeutic diphenylcyclopropenone sensitization with weekly scalp DPC. TCRdb used MiXCR to reprocess the RACE reads, holding one entry per CDR3 protein. The table shows 300,000 to 450,000 distinct CDR3 sequences, with approximately 5.1% occurring only once. Sequencing used whole blood, obtained in connection with sensitization to the hapten diphenylcyclopropenone (DPC). The origin of the receptors is a woman in her 50s with alopecia areata. Some clones in this sample may be carry-over from other donors' samples.

Ten or more counts support this clonotype. The genes are TRBV9 and TRBJ2-7; 10 nucleotides line up with TRBD1. This CDR3 is 16 amino acids long. Germline V gene data show CDR1 as SGDLS and CDR2 as YYNGEE. The junction had 9 bases not matched to a gene; V was cut back by 3 bases and J by 3 bases. The CDR3 bases are TGTGCCAGCAGCGCCTTTGGACAGGGGGGTATCTACGAGCAGTACTTC. This codes for CASSAFGQGGIYEQYF.

This clonotype showed up many times. The V and J genes are TRBV7-2 and TRBJ2-5, with 11 positions matching TRBD1. CDR1 and CDR2 (germline): SGHTA, FQGNSA. This CDR3 spans 15 amino acids. J lost 5 bases, V lost 1 base, and 3 bases had no gene match. In DNA, the CDR3 is TGTGCCAGCAGCTTAGGGACAGGGGGCGCGGAGACCCAGTACTTC. It is translated as CASSLGTGGAETQYF.

The chain employs TRBV10-3 and TRBJ2-1; 13 positions match TRBD2. This CDR3 comprises 17 residues. Per germline, CDR1 ENHRY and CDR2 SYGVKD. Unmatched junction bases numbered 7, after V lost 1 base and J lost 7 bases. CDR3: CAISEFSGTSGVNEQFF. Written as DNA, the CDR3 is TGTGCCATCAGTGAGTTCTCCGGGACTAGCGGGGTTAATGAGCAGTTCTTC.

This clonotype was recorded many times. The gene calls are TRBV28 and TRBJ2-7, with no clear D. The germline V gene encodes CDR1 MDHEN and CDR2 SYDVKM. Trimming removed 7 bases at V and 2 bases at J, with 12 bases between. This CDR3 region has 13 residues. CDR3 loop: CASTPDSPYEQYF. CDR3 nucleotide sequence: TGTGCCAGCACTCCCGACTCCCCCTACGAGCAGTACTTC. Full variable domain (missing parts from reference TRBV28 and TRBJ2-7): DVKVTQSSRYLVKRTGEKVFLECVQDMDHENMFWYRQDPGLGLRLIYFSYDVKMKEKGDIPEGYSVSREKKERFSLILESASTNQTSMYLCASTPDSPYEQYFGPGTRLTVT.

There are a few counts of this clonotype. The chain links TRBV6-5 to TRBJ1-5; TRBD1 aligns across 11 bases. The germline CDR1 and CDR2 sequences are MNHEY and SVGAGI. The junction had 0 bases not matched to a gene; V was cut back by 2 bases and J by 6 bases. The CDR3 runs to 14 residues. CDR3 DNA: TGTGCCAGCAGTTACGGGACAGGGGGTCAGCCCCAGCATTTT. The encoded protein is CASSYGTGGQPQHF.

This clonotype was counted a few times. The chain recombines TRBV12-3 or TRBV12-4 with TRBJ1-1; D is possibly TRBD1 (5 bases). Trimming cost V 6 bases and J 6 bases, with 14 bases left between them. The CDR3 is 13 amino acids. The chain's CDR3 is CASRKTRGAEAFF. Written as DNA, the CDR3 is TGTGCCAGCAGGAAGACCCGGGGGGCTGAAGCTTTCTTT.

CDR3 in DNA: TGTGCCAGCAGTTTAGACACAAGATCTAACTATGGCTACACCTTC. Translating gives CASSLDTRSNYGYTF. The chain employs TRBV27 and TRBJ1-2; no clear D gene. The CDR3 has 15 residues. Germline CDR1 MNHEY, CDR2 SMNVEV (reference sequence). V gave up 2 bases and J gave up 0 bases, with 10 bases separating them.

This chain links TRBV5-6 with TRBJ2-1; 9 positions agree with TRBD2. Germline loops: CDR1 SGHDT, CDR2 YYEEEE. Trimming removed 1 base from V and 5 bases from J; junction bases left unmatched: 7. This CDR3 is 16 amino acids long. As DNA, the CDR3 is TGTGCCAGCAGCTTGCATCTGCTAGCGGGAAACAATGAGCAGTTCTTC. Translation: CASSLHLLAGNNEQFF. Together with reference TRBV5-6 and TRBJ2-1, the CDR3 gives the full variable domain: DAGVTQSPTHLIKTRGQQVTLRCSPKSGHDTVSWYQQALGQGPQFIFQYYEEEERQRGNFPDRFSGHQFPNYSSELNVNALLLGDSALYLCASSLHLLAGNNEQFFGPGTRLTVL.

With respect to this clonotype: This may be a read error: a much more frequent sequence differs by one nucleotide. The chain is built from TRBV6-4 and TRBJ1-1; the match to TRBD1 covers 7 bases. Germline V gene lookup returns CDR1 MRHNA and CDR2 SNTAGT. The CDR3 is 14 residues long. Germline trimming cut 6 bases from V and 3 bases from J; bases unmatched to any gene: 7. The CDR3 loop is CASRKGARDTEAFF. CDR3 nucleotide sequence: TGTGCCAGCAGAAAGGGGGCAAGGGACACTGAAGCTTTCTTT.

In this sample, this clonotype turned up a few times. A junction end diverges from the germline sequence, so it may reflect a read error. The chain employs TRBV6-5 and TRBJ1-6; D is unresolved. Germline V gene data show CDR1 as MNHEY and CDR2 as SVGAGI. The CDR3 is made up of 15 amino acids. CDR3 bases: TGTGCCAGCAGTTCGGTGGAGACCTATAATTCACCCCTCCGCTTT. Its protein is CASSSVETYNSPLRF.

This clonotype was seen more than once but under ten times. The chain is built from TRBV20-1 and TRBJ2-7, with D unclear. Germline loops: CDR1 DFQATT, CDR2 SNEGSKA (reference sequence). V was trimmed by 3 bases and J by 4 bases, leaving 16 bases between them. The CDR3 has 14 residues. The CDR3 spells CSASSADPWYEQYF. CDR3 DNA sequence: TGCAGTGCTAGTTCGGCGGACCCCTGGTACGAGCAGTACTTC.

This clonotype has at least ten counts. This chain uses TRBV28 with TRBJ1-1, with unresolved D. Germline loops: CDR1 MDHEN, CDR2 SYDVKM. Trimming took 1 base from V and 0 from J, leaving 9 bases between them. The CDR3 has 15 residues. The CDR3 region is CASSLLNPMNTEAFF. CDR3 sequence (DNA): TGTGCCAGCAGTTTATTGAACCCCATGAACACTGAAGCTTTCTTT.

V gene TRBV18 combines with J gene TRBJ2-1; perhaps TRBD1 as D (5 bases). Per germline, CDR1 KGHSH and CDR2 LQKENI. This CDR3 contains 16 residues. V lost 3 bases and J lost 3, with 15 bases in between. CDR3 DNA: TGTGCCAGCTCACCGTCCACAGGAATAAGCTACAATGAGCAGTTCTTC. Its protein product is CASSPSTGISYNEQFF. Looking up the rest from reference TRBV18 and TRBJ2-1 gives the full variable domain: NAGVMQNPRHLVRRRGQEARLRCSPMKGHSHVYWYRQLPEEGLKFMVYLQKENIIDESGMPKERFSAEFPKEGPSILRIQQVVRGDSAAYFCASSPSTGISYNEQFFGPGTRLTVL.

This clonotype was counted ten times or more. This chain uses TRBV12-3 or TRBV12-4 with TRBJ2-7, with 8 positions matching TRBD1. CDR3 length: 14 amino acids. The junction had 4 bases not matched to a gene; V was cut back by 4 bases and J by 2 bases. The DNA of the CDR3 is TGTGCCAGCAGTTCGGGGACAGGTCCCTACGAGCAGTACTTC. It yields the protein CASSSGTGPYEQYF.

This clonotype was counted a few times. The CDR3 DNA is TGTGCCAGCAGCTCCGGACTAGCGGGAGTCTCAGATACGCAGTATTTT. Translated: CASSSGLAGVSDTQYF. The rearrangement joins TRBV11-3 to TRBJ2-3; TRBD2 aligns across 13 bases. Germline CDR1 reads SGHNT; CDR2 reads YENEEA. The CDR3 totals 16 residues. V lost 4 bases to trimming and J lost 4 bases; unmatched junction nucleotides: 5. Full variable domain (remainder filled in from reference TRBV11-3 and TRBJ2-3): EAGVVQSPRYKIIEKKQPVAFWCNPISGHNTLYWYLQNLGQGPELLIRYENEEAVDDSQLPKDRFSAERLKGVDSTLKIQPAELGDSAVYLCASSSGLAGVSDTQYFGPGTRLTVL.

This clonotype was seen many times. The chain combines TRBV7-8 with TRBJ1-6; D is ambiguous. V gave up 2 bases and J gave up 13 bases, with 12 bases separating them. This CDR3 is built from 13 residues. Germline V gene sequence: CDR1 SGHVS, CDR2 FQNEAQ. The CDR3 sequence: CASSLRAEGPLHF. CDR3 DNA: TGTGCCAGCAGCTTACGGGCCGAAGGGCCCCTCCACTTT.

Written as DNA, the CDR3 is TGTGCCAGCAGCTTAGTCCAGGAGGATGAGCAGTTCTTC. The encoded protein is CASSLVQEDEQFF. The V gene is TRBV7-2, the J gene TRBJ2-1, with a tentative D call TRBD2 (5 bases). The germline V gene has CDR1 SGHTA and CDR2 FQGNSA. This CDR3 comprises 13 residues. The V gene lost 1 base and the J gene lost 8 bases, with 9 bases spanning the gap.